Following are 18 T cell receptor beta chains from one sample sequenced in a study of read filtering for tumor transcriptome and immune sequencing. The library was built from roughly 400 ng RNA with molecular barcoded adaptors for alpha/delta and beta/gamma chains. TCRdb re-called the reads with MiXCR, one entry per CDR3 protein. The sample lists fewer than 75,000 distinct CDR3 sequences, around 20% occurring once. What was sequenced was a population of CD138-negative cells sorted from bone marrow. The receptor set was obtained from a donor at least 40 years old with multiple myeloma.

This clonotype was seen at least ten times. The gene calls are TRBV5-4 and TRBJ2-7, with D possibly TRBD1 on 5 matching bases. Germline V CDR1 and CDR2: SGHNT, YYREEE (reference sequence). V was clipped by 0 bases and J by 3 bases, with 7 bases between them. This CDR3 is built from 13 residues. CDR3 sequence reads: CASSLGQIYEQYF. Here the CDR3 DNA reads TGTGCCAGCAGCTTGGGACAGATCTACGAGCAGTACTTC.

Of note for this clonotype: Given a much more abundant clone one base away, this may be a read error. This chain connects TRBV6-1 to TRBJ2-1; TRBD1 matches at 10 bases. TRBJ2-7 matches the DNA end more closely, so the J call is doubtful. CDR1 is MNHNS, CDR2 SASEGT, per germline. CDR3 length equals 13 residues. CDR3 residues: CASTHGTGDEQYF. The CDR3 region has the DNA TGTGCCAGCACCCATGGGACAGGGGACGAGCAGTACTTC.

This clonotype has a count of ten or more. The CDR3 sequence is CASSLLGQGSYEQYF. The DNA of the CDR3 is TGCGCCAGCAGCTTGCTGGGACAGGGCTCCTACGAGCAGTACTTC. The chain recombines TRBV5-1 with TRBJ2-7; 9 positions agree with TRBD1. J was trimmed by 0 bases and V by 1 base; bases with no gene match: 2. The germline gives CDR1 SGHRS, CDR2 YFSETQ. This CDR3 is 15 amino acids long. Full variable domain (remainder filled in from reference TRBV5-1 and TRBJ2-7): KAGVTQTPRYLIKTRGQQVTLSCSPISGHRSVSWYQQTPGQGLQFLFEYFSETQRNKGNFPGRFSGRQFSNSRSEMNVSTLELGDSALYLCASSLLGQGSYEQYFGPGTRLTVT.

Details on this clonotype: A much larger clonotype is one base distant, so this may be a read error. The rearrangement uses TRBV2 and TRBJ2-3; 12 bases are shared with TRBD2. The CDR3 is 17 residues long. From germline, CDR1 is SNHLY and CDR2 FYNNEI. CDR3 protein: CASSPRLAGVVKNTLYF. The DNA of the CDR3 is TGTGCCAGCAGTCCCCGACTAGCGGGAGTTGTGAAAAATACGCTGTATTTT.

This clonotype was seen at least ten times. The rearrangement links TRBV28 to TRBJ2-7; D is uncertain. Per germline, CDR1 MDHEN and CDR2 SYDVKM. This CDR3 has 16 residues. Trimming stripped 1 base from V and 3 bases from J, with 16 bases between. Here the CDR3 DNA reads TGTGCCAGCAGTTTATCCTCAAGGAGACTTCACTACGAGCAGTACTTC. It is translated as CASSLSSRRLHYEQYF.

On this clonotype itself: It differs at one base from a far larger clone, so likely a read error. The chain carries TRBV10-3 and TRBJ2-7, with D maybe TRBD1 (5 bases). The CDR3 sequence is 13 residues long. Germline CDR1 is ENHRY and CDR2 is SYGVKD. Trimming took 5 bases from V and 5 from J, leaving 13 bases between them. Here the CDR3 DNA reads TGTGCCATCAGTTACTCAGGGTCCGACGAGCAGTACTTC. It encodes CAISYSGSDEQYF.

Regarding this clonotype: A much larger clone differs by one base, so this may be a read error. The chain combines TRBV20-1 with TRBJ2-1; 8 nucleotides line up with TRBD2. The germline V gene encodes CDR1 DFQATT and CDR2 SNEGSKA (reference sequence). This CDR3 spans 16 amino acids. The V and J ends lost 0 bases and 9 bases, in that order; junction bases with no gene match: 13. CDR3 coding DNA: TGCAGTGCTAGAGATCAACGAGGACTAGCCCGCATTGAGCAGTTCTTC. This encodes CSARDQRGLARIEQFF.

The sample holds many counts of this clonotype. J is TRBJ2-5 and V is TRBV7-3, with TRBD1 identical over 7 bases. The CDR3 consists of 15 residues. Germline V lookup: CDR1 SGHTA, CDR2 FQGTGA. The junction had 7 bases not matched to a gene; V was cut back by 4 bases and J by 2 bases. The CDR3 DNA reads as TGTGCCAGCAGCTCAGGGACAGCGGTTCAAGAGACCCAGTACTTC. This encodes CASSSGTAVQETQYF. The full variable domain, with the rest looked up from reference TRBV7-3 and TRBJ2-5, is GAGVSQTPSNKVTEKGKYVELRCDPISGHTALYWYRQSLGQGPEFLIYFQGTGAADDSGLPNDRFFAVRPEGSVSTLKIQRTERGDSAVYLCASSSGTAVQETQYFGPGTRLLVL.

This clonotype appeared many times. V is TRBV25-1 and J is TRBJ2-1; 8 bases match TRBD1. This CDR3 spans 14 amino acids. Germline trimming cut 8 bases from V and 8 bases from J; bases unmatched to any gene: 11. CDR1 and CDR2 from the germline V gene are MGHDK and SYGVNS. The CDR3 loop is CASHGTGRKYEQFF. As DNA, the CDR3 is TGTGCCAGCCACGGGACAGGCCGAAAGTATGAGCAGTTCTTC.

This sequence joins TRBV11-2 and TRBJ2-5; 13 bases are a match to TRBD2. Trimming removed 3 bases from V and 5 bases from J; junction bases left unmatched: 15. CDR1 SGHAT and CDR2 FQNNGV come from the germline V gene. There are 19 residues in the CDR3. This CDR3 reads CASSLHSPGLAGREETQYF. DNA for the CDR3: TGTGCCAGCAGCTTGCACTCTCCGGGACTAGCGGGACGGGAGGAGACCCAGTACTTC.

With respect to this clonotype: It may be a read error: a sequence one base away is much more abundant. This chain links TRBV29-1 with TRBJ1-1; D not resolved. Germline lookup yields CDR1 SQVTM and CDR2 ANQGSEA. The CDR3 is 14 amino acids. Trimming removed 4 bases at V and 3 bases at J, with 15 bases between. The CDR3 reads CSVGPRSGDTEAFF. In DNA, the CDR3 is TGCAGCGTTGGCCCGCGCAGTGGAGACACTGAAGCTTTCTTT.

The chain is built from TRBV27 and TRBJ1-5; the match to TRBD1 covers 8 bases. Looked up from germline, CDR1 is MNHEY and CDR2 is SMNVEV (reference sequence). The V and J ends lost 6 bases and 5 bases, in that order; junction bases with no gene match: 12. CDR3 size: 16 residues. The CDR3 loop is CASRVGQGGSYQPQHF. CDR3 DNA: TGTGCCAGCAGAGTAGGACAGGGAGGGTCCTATCAGCCCCAGCATTTT.

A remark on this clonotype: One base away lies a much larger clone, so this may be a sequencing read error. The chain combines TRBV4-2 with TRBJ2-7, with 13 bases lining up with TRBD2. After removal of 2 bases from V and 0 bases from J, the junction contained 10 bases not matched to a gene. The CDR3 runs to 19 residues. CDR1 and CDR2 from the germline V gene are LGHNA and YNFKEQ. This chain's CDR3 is CASSQNLSRTSGSSYEQYF. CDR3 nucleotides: TGTGCCAGCAGCCAAAATCTCTCCAGGACTAGCGGGAGCTCCTACGAGCAGTACTTC.

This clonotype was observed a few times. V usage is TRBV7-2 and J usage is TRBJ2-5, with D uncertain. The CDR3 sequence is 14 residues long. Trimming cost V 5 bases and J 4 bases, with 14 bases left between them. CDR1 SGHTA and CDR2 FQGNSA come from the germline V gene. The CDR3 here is CASSPNMGTETQYF. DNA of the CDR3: TGTGCCAGCAGCCCAAACATGGGCACAGAGACCCAGTACTTC.

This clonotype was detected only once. Here the CDR3 reads CSAHLERTLQETQYF. The CDR3 DNA sequence: TGCAGTGCTCACCTGGAAAGAACCTTACAAGAGACCCAGTACTTC. The chain uses TRBV20-1 and TRBJ2-5; D unresolved. This CDR3 has 15 amino acids. V was clipped by 5 bases and J by 2 bases, with 18 bases between them. The V gene's germline CDR1 is DFQATT and CDR2 SNEGSKA (reference sequence).

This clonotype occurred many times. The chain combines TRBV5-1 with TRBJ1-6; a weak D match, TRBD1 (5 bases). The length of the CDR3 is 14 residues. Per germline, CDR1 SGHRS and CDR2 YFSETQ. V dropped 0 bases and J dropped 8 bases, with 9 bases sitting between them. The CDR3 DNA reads TGCGCCAGCAGCTTGGTAGGGGAGGATTCACCCCTCCACTTT. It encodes CASSLVGEDSPLHF.

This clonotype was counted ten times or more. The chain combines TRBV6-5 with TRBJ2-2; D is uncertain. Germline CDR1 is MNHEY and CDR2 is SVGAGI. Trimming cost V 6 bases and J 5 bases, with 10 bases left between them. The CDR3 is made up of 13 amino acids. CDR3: CASSRPATGELFF. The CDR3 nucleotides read TGTGCCAGCAGCCGGCCAGCAACCGGGGAGCTGTTTTTT.

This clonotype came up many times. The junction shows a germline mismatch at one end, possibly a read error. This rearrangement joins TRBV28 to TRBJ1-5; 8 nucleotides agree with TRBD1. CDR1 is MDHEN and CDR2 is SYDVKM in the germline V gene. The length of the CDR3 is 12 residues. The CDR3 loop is CASTGQGSGWDF. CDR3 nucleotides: TGTGCCAGTACTGGACAGGGAAGCGGATGGGATTTT. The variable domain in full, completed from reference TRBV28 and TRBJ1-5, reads DVKVTQSSRYLVKRTGEKVFLECVQDMDHENMFWYRQDPGLGLRLIYFSYDVKMKEKGDIPEGYSVSREKKERFSLILESASTNQTSMYLCASTGQGSGWDFGDGTRLSIL.